Presented here are 23 T cell receptor beta chains from one specimen sequenced in a study of blood T cell repertoires in COVID-19. The repertoire was sequenced with immunoSEQ multiplex PCR; TCRdb's copy has only in-frame clones and lacks some. The table lists 150,000 to 250,000 clones, roughly 84% of them singletons, with 7.5% in the top ten. The material sequenced was PBMCs or T cells enriched from blood (not recorded which). These receptors were obtained from a man aged 35 to 55 who had recovered from COVID-19.

This chain uses TRBV18 with TRBJ1-5; TRBD1 matches 8 bases. CDR3 length: 14 residues. V was pared by 3 bases and J by 4 bases, with 2 bases of the junction left unmatched. The germline CDR1 and CDR2 sequences are KGHSH and LQKENI. The CDR3 nucleotides are TGTGCCAGCTCACCCGGACAGGGTAATCAGCCCCAGCATTTT. Its translation: CASSPGQGNQPQHF.

The V call is TRBV6-2 or TRBV6-3, the J call TRBJ2-7; 11 nucleotides align to TRBD1. The CDR3 is 14 residues long. The V gene end was trimmed by 5 bases and the J gene end by 2 bases; junction bases not matched to a gene: 2. CDR1 and CDR2 from the germline V gene are MNHEY and SVGEGT. The CDR3 loop is CASSRDRGTYEQYF. DNA for the CDR3: TGTGCCAGCAGTCGGGACAGGGGGACCTACGAGCAGTACTTC.

The rearrangement links TRBV29-1 to TRBJ1-1; D perhaps matches TRBD1 (6 bases). V lost 8 bases and J 4 bases, leaving 17 bases between the germline ends. This CDR3 has 13 amino acids. Germline lookup yields CDR1 SQVTM and CDR2 ANQGSEA. CDR3 DNA sequence: TGCAGCTGTACAGGGATGGGTGCCACTGAAGCTTTCTTT. Translated: CSCTGMGATEAFF.

V gene TRBV5-4 combines with J gene TRBJ1-2, with a tentative D call TRBD1 (5 bases). V was trimmed by 4 bases and J by 4 bases, leaving 11 bases between them. CDR1 and CDR2 (germline): SGHNT, YYREEE (reference sequence). The CDR3 totals 13 residues. In DNA form, the CDR3 reads TGTGCCAGCAGCCCAGACAGACTCTATGGCTACACCTTC. Protein product: CASSPDRLYGYTF.

This chain uses TRBV23-1 with TRBJ1-5; 8 nucleotides agree with TRBD1. TRBV23-1 falls under the ORF class, with uncertain function. This CDR3 comprises 14 residues. J was trimmed by 7 bases and V by 8 bases; bases with no gene match: 10. The CDR3 here is CASPKDRAGQPQHF. The CDR3 DNA reads as TGCGCCAGCCCTAAGGACAGGGCCGGCCAGCCCCAGCATTTT.

V is TRBV19 and J is TRBJ1-2; 8 bases fit TRBD1. The CDR3 has 13 amino acids. CDR1 is LNHDA, CDR2 SQIVND, per germline (reference sequence). Trimming removed 7 bases from V and 2 bases from J; junction bases left unmatched: 3. As DNA, the CDR3 is TGTGCCAGTACCACAGGGGGGAACTATGGCTACACCTTC. This gives the protein CASTTGGNYGYTF.

At least ten counts were recorded for this clone. The chain is built from TRBV7-9 and TRBJ2-7; D possibly corresponds to TRBD2 (5 bases). V was pared by 5 bases and J by 4 bases, with 9 bases between. This CDR3 is 12 amino acids long. Germline V lookup: CDR1 SEHNR, CDR2 FQNEAQ (reference sequence). CDR3 loop: CASSDQRYEQYF. The CDR3 nucleotides are TGTGCCAGCAGCGACCAGCGGTACGAGCAGTACTTC.

V usage is TRBV3-1 (or the pseudogene TRBV3-2) and J usage is TRBJ1-6; 8 bases align to TRBD1. This CDR3 spans 16 amino acids. The V gene end was trimmed by 5 bases and the J gene end by 4 bases; junction bases not matched to a gene: 7. Germline loops: CDR1 LGHDT, CDR2 YNNKEL (reference sequence). The CDR3 spells CASSTTGGVYNSPLHF. The CDR3 bases are TGTGCCAGCAGCACTACAGGGGGAGTGTATAATTCACCCCTCCACTTT.

The chain links TRBV10-3 to TRBJ2-2, with a weak D call TRBD1 (6 bases). The V end was cut by 3 bases, the J end by 5 bases, with 31 bases between. This CDR3 region has 21 residues. CDR1 and CDR2 (germline): ENHRY, SYGVKD. The CDR3 bases are TGTGCCATCAGTGATTTAGTTGGGGGACATGGTCGCCCCAAGGGAACCGGGGAGCTGTTTTTT. As protein: CAISDLVGGHGRPKGTGELFF.

The chain carries TRBV5-1 and TRBJ1-2; 9 bases map to TRBD1. The CDR3 is 14 residues long. Germline V CDR1 and CDR2: SGHRS, YFSETQ. V shed 4 bases, J shed 8 bases, and the junction held 9 bases outside the gene matches. Here the CDR3 DNA reads TGCGCCAGCAGCCCGGGGACAGGGTACGGCGGCTACACCTTC. As protein: CASSPGTGYGGYTF.

The chain uses TRBV3-1 (or the pseudogene TRBV3-2) and TRBJ2-3; 8 bases line up with TRBD2. Per the germline V gene, CDR1 is LGHDT and CDR2 is YNNKEL (reference sequence). This CDR3 has 16 amino acids. With 1 base clipped from V and 2 bases from J, the junction kept 5 bases outside the gene matches. The CDR3 DNA reads as TGTGCCAGCAGCCAAGTGGCCGGGGGGGCCACAGATACGCAGTATTTT. Protein: CASSQVAGGATDTQYF.

The rearrangement links TRBV3-1 (or the pseudogene TRBV3-2) to TRBJ2-2, with TRBD1 identical over 9 bases. CDR3 length: 15 residues. V shed 5 bases, J shed 5 bases, and the junction held 6 bases outside the gene matches. The germline CDR1 and CDR2 sequences are LGHDT and YNNKEL (reference sequence). CDR3 sequence: CASSGGQGLTGELFF. DNA of the CDR3: TGTGCCAGCAGCGGGGGACAGGGCCTAACCGGGGAGCTGTTTTTT.

As to this clone: Distinct nucleotide sequences in the sample also encode this CDR3. The gene calls are TRBV9 and TRBJ1-1, with a weak D call TRBD1 (6 bases). CDR1 and CDR2 (germline): SGDLS, YYNGEE. The CDR3 is 14 amino acids. V dropped 0 bases and J dropped 4 bases, with 10 bases sitting between them. CDR3 loop: CASSVDSGATEAFF. The CDR3 nucleotides read TGTGCCAGCAGCGTAGATTCAGGGGCCACTGAAGCTTTCTTT.

The chain joins TRBV28 to TRBJ1-6, with 7 bases identical to TRBD1. V lost 6 bases to trimming and J lost 0 bases; unmatched junction nucleotides: 8. CDR1 is MDHEN, CDR2 SYDVKM, per germline. This CDR3 spans 17 amino acids. CDR3 protein: CASRTGVLSSYNSPLHF. CDR3 nucleotide sequence: TGTGCCAGCAGAACAGGGGTCCTATCCTCCTATAATTCACCCCTCCACTTT.

This sequence joins TRBV2 and TRBJ1-5, with 7 bases aligning to TRBD1. The CDR3 covers 15 residues. Germline CDR1 SNHLY, CDR2 FYNNEI. Unmatched junction bases numbered 8, after V lost 5 bases and J lost 4 bases. The CDR3 bases are TGTGCCAGCAGTACCGGGACAGCTGAAAATCAGCCCCAGCATTTT. Protein product: CASSTGTAENQPQHF.

V and J are TRBV5-1 and TRBJ2-6; D is uncertain. The CDR3 contains 16 residues. The V end was cut by 0 bases, the J end by 2 bases, with 9 bases between. Germline V gives CDR1 SGHRS, CDR2 YFSETQ. Written as DNA, the CDR3 is TGCGCCAGCAGCTTGGTGGGCCCTACTGGGGCCAACGTCCTGACTTTC. This sequence encodes CASSLVGPTGANVLTF.

The CDR3 nucleotides read TGTGCCAGCTCACCGAAGGACGGGGACACCGGGGAGCTGTTTTTT. It encodes CASSPKDGDTGELFF. This chain connects TRBV18 to TRBJ2-2; maybe TRBD2 (5 bases). Trimming took 3 bases from V and 3 from J, leaving 11 bases between them. Germline CDR1 and CDR2: KGHSH and LQKENI. This CDR3 comprises 15 residues.

This rearrangement joins TRBV7-9 to TRBJ1-3, with TRBD1 as a possible D gene (6 bases). In germline, CDR1 is SEHNR, CDR2 FQNEAQ (reference sequence). V was clipped by 10 bases and J by 1 base, with 11 bases between them. The CDR3 is made up of 13 amino acids. The DNA of the CDR3 is TGTGCCATCGAGACAGGATCTGGAAACACCATATATTTT. It specifies CAIETGSGNTIYF.

The chain couples TRBV6-2 or TRBV6-3 to TRBJ2-5; TRBD2 is a possible D gene (6 bases). CDR3 size: 12 residues. The germline V gene has CDR1 MNHEY and CDR2 SVGEGT. The V end was cut by 0 bases, the J end by 9 bases, with 8 bases between. The CDR3 region has the DNA TGTGCCAGCAGTTACTCAACTAGCCCCCAGTACTTC. Its translation: CASSYSTSPQYF.

J is TRBJ1-5 and V is TRBV28, with 11 positions matching TRBD1. The trim removed 8 bases at V and 3 bases at J, leaving 12 bases unmatched. The CDR3 covers 17 residues. Germline CDR1 reads MDHEN; CDR2 reads SYDVKM. CDR3 protein: CASRHYGDRGFNQPQHF. CDR3 in DNA: TGTGCCAGCCGTCATTACGGGGACAGGGGGTTCAATCAGCCCCAGCATTTT.

This clone was counted once. The V and J genes are TRBV5-1 and TRBJ2-3; weak D call: TRBD1 (5 bases). The ends were cut back, 5 bases at V and 0 bases at J, with 10 bases in the middle. This CDR3 contains 14 residues. Germline CDR1 is SGHRS and CDR2 is YFSETQ. The CDR3 loop reads CASSDSYSTDTQYF. The DNA for the CDR3 is TGCGCCAGCAGTGACAGCTATAGCACAGATACGCAGTATTTT.

This clone has just one count. J is TRBJ1-2 and V is TRBV12-3 or TRBV12-4; D ambiguous. V gave up 4 bases and J gave up 0 bases, with 6 bases separating them. This CDR3 contains 13 residues. The CDR3 is CASSSGANYGYTF. DNA of the CDR3: TGTGCCAGCAGTTCCGGGGCTAACTATGGCTACACCTTC.

This chain uses TRBV11-2 with TRBJ2-3; D might be TRBD1 (6 bases). CDR3 length equals 14 residues. Trimming stripped 4 bases from V and 1 base from J, with 9 bases between. CDR1 is SGHAT, CDR2 FQNNGV, per germline. The CDR3 nucleotides read TGTGCCAGCAGCTCTTACAGGGGCACAGATACGCAGTATTTT. Amino acids: CASSSYRGTDTQYF.